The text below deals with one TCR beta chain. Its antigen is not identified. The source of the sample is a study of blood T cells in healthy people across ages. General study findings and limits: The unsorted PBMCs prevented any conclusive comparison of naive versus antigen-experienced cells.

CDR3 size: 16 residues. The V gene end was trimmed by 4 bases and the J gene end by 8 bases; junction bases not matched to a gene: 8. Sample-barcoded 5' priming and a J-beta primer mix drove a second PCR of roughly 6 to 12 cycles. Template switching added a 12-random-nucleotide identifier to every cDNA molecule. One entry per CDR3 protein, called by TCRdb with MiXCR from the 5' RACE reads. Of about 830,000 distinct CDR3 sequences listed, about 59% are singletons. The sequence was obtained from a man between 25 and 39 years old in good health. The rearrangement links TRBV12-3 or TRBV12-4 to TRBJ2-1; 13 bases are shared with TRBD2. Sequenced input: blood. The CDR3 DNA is TGTGCCAGCAGTTCCCGGACTAGCGGGGGAGAGGATGAGCAGTTCTTC. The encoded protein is CASSSRTSGGEDEQFF.